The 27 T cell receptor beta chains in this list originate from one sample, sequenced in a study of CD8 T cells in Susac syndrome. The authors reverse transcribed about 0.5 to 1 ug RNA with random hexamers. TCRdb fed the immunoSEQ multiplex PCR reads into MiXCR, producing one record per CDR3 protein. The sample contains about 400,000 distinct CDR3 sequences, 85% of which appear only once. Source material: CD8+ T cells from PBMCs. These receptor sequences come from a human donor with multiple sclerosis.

CDR3 protein: CASSPSGLQELFF. The CDR3 bases are TGCGCCAGCAGCCCCAGTGGGCTCCAAGAGCTGTTTTTT. The chain couples TRBV10-2 to TRBJ2-2; D unresolved. Trimming removed 6 bases from V and 11 bases from J, with 16 bases in between. The V gene's germline CDR1 is WSHSY and CDR2 SAAADI. This CDR3 is built from 13 residues.

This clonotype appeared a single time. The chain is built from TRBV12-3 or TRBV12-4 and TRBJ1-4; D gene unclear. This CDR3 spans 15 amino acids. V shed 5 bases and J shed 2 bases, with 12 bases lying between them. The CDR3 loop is CASSPTGRTNEKLFF. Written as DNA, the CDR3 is TGTGCCAGCAGTCCCACGGGGAGGACTAATGAAAAACTGTTTTTT.

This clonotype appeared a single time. CDR3 loop: CASSLSGGTDTQYF. The CDR3 DNA follows: TGTGCCAGCAGTTTATCGGGGGGGACAGATACGCAGTATTTT. The genes are TRBV27 and TRBJ2-3; 7 positions match TRBD2. The germline CDR1 and CDR2 sequences are MNHEY and SMNVEV (reference sequence). After removal of 0 bases from V and 3 bases from J, the junction contained 0 bases not matched to a gene. The length of the CDR3 is 14 residues.

The DNA of the CDR3 is TGTGCCAGCAGCTTAGCGGAGACATCGGGAAGTGGCTACACCTTC. Translation gives CASSLAETSGSGYTF. V usage is TRBV7-6 and J usage is TRBJ1-2, with unresolved D. Germline CDR1 is SGHVS and CDR2 is FNYEAQ. Trimming removed 0 bases from V and 7 bases from J, with 15 bases in between. The CDR3 consists of 15 residues.

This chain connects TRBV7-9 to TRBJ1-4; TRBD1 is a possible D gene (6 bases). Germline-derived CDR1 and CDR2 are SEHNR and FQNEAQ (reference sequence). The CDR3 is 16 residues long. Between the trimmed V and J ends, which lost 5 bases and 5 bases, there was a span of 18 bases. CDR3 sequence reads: CASSPGGASINEKLFF. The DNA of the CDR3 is TGTGCCAGCAGCCCGGGGGGGGCTTCGATAAATGAAAAACTGTTTTTT.

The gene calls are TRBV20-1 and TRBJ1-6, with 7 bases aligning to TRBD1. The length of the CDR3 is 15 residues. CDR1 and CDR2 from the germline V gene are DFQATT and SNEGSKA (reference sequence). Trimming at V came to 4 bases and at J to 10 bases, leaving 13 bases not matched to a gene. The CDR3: CSATDADRVGSPLHF. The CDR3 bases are TGCAGTGCTACGGATGCTGACAGGGTAGGATCACCCCTCCACTTT.

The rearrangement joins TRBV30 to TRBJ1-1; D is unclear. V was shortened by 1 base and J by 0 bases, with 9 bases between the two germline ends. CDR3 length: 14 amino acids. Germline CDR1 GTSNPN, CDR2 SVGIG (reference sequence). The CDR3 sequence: CAWSGPVMNTEAFF. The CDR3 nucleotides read TGTGCCTGGAGTGGGCCGGTCATGAACACTGAAGCTTTCTTT. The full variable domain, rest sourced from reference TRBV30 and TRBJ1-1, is SQTIHQWPATLVQPVGSPLSLECTVEGTSNPNLYWYRQAAGRGLQLLFYSVGIGQISSEVPQNLSASRPQDRQFILSSKKLLLSDSGFYLCAWSGPVMNTEAFFGQGTRLTVV.

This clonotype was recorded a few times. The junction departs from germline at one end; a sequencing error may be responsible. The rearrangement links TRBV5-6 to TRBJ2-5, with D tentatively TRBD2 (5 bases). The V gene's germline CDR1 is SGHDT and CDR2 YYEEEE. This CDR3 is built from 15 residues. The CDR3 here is CASRESGNSQETRYF. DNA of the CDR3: TGTGCCAGCAGGGAATCCGGGAACTCCCAAGAGACCCGGTACTTC.

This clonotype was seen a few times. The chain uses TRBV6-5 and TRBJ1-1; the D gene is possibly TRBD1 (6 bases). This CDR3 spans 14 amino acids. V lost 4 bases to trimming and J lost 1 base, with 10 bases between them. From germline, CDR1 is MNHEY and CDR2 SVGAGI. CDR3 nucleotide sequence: TGTGCCAGCAGTTCTGGGGGCCCGAACACTGAAGCTTTCTTT. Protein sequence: CASSSGGPNTEAFF.

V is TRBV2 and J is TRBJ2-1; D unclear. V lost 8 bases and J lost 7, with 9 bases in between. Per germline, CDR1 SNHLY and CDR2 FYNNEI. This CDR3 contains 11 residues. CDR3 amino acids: CASVAQNEQFF. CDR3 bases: TGTGCCAGCGTCGCCCAGAATGAGCAGTTCTTC.

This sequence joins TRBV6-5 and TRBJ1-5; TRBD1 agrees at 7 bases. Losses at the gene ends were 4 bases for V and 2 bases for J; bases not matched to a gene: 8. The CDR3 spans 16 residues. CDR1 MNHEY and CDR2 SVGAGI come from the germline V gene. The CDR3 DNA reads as TGTGCCAGCAGTTCTAGCACAGGGGAGGGCAATCAGCCCCAGCATTTT. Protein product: CASSSSTGEGNQPQHF.

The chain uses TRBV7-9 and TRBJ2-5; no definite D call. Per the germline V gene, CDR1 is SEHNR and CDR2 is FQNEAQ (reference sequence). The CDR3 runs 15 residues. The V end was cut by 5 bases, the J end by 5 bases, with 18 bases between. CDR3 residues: CASSAVDSLGETQYF. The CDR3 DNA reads TGTGCCAGCAGCGCCGTTGACTCGCTGGGGGAGACCCAGTACTTC.

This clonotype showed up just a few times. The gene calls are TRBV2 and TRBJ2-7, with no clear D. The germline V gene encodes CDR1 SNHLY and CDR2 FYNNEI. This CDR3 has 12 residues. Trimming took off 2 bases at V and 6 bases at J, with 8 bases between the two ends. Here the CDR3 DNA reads TGTGCCAGCAGTGAACCCCCCCTCGAGCAGTACTTC. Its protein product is CASSEPPLEQYF.

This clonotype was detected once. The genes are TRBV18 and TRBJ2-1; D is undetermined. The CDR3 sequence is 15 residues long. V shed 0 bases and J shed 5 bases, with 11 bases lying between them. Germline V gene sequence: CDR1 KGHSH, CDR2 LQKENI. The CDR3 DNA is TGTGCCAGCTCACCACCGAGCGAGACCGACAATGAGCAGTTCTTC. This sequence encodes CASSPPSETDNEQFF.

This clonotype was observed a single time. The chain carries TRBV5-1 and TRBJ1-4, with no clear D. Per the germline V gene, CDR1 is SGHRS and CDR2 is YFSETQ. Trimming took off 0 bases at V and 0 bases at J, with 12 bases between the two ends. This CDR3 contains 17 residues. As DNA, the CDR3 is TGCGCCAGCAGCTTGGAGGCGGACGATGCAACTAATGAAAAACTGTTTTTT. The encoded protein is CASSLEADDATNEKLFF.

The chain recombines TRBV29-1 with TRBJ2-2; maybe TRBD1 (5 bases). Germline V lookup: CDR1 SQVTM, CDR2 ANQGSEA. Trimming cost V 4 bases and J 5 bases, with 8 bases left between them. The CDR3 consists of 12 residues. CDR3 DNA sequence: TGCAGCGTTGCAGGGCGGACCGGGGAGCTGTTTTTT. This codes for CSVAGRTGELFF.

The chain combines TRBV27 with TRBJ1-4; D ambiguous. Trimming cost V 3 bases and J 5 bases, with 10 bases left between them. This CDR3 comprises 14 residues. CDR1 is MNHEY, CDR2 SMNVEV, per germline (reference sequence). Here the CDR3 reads CASSFGTDNEKLFF. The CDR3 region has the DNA TGTGCCAGCAGTTTCGGAACAGACAATGAAAAACTGTTTTTT. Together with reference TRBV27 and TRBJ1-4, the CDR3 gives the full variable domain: EAQVTQNPRYLITVTGKKLTVTCSQNMNHEYMSWYRQDPGLGLRQIYYSMNVEVTDKGDVPEGYKVSRKEKRNFPLILESPSPNQTSLYFCASSFGTDNEKLFFGSGTQLSVL.

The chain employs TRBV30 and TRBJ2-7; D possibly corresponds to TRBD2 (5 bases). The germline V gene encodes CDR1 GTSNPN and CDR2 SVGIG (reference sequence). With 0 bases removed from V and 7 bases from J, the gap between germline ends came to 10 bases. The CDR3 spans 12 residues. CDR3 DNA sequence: TGTGCCTGGAGTGTATCTCGGGGTGAGCAGTACTTC. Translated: CAWSVSRGEQYF.

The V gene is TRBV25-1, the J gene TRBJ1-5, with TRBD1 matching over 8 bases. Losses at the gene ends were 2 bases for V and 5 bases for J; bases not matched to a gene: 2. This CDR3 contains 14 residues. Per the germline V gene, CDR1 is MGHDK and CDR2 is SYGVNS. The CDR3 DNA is TGTGCCAGCAGTGAAGGGGACAGGTATCAGCCCCAGCATTTT. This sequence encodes CASSEGDRYQPQHF.

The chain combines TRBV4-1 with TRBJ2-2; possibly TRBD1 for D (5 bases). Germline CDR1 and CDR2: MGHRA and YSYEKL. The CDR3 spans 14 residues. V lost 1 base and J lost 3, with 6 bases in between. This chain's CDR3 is CASSQVGHTGELFF. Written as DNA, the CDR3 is TGCGCCAGCAGCCAAGTGGGGCACACCGGGGAGCTGTTTTTT.

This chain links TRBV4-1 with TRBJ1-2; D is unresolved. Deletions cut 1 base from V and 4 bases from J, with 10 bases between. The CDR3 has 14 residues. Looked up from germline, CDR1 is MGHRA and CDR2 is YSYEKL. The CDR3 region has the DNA TGCGCCAGCAGCCAAGGAGGGCCTGCCTATGGCTACACCTTC. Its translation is CASSQGGPAYGYTF.

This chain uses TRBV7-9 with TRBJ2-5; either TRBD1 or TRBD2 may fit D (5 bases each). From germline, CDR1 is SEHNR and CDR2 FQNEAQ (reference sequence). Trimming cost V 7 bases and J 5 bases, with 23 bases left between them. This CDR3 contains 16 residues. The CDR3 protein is CASIPSTAVVGETQYF. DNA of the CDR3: TGTGCCAGCATCCCCTCGACAGCGGTAGTGGGGGAGACCCAGTACTTC.

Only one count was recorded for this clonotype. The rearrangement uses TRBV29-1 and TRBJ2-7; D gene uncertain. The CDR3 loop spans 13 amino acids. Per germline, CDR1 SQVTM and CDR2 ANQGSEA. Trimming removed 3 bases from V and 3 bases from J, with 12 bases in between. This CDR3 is CSVESAGDYEQYF. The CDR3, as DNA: TGCAGCGTTGAGTCTGCCGGAGACTACGAGCAGTACTTC.

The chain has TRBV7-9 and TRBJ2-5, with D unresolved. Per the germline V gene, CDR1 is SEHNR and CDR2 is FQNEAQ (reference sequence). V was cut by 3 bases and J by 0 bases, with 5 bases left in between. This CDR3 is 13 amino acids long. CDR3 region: CASSFFDQETQYF. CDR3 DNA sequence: TGTGCCAGCAGCTTTTTCGACCAAGAGACCCAGTACTTC.

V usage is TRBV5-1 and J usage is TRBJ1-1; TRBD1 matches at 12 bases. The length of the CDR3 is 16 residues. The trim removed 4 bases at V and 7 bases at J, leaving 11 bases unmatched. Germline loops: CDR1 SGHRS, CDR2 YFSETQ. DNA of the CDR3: TGCGCCAGCAGCCTCAACCCCGGGACAGGGGGCTTTGAAGCTTTCTTT. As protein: CASSLNPGTGGFEAFF.

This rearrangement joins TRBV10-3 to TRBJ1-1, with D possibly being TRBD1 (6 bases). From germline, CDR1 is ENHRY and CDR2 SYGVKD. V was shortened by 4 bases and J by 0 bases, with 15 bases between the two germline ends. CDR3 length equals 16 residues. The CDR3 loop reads CAISANSGQMNTEAFF. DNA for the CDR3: TGTGCCATCAGTGCGAATTCGGGACAAATGAACACTGAAGCTTTCTTT.

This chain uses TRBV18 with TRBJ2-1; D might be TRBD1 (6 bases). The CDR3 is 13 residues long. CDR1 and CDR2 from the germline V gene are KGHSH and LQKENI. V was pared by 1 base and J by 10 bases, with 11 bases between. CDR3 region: CASSPLDSVEQFF. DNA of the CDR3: TGTGCCAGCTCACCACTGGACAGCGTCGAGCAGTTCTTC.